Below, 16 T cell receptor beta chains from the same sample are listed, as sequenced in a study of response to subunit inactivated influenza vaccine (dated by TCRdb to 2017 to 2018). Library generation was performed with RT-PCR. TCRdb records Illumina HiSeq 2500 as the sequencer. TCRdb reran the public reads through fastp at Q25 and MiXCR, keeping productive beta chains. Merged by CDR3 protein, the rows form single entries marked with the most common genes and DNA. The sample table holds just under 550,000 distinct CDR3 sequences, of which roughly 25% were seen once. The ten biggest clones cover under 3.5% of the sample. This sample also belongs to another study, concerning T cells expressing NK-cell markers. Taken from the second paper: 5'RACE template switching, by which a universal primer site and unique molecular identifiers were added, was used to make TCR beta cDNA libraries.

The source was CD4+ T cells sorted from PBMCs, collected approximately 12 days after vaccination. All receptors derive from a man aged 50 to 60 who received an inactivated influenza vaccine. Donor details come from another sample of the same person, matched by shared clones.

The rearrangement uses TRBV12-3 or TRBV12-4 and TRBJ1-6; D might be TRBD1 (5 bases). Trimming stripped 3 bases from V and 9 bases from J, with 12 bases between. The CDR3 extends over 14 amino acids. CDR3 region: CASSLAGSGSPLHF. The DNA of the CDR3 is TGTGCCAGCAGTTTGGCAGGGAGCGGTTCACCCCTCCACTTT.

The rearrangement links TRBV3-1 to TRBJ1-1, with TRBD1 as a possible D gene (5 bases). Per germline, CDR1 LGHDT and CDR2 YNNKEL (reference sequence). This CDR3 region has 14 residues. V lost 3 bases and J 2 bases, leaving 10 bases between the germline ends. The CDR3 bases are TGTGCCAGCAGCCAGGGGCTGGAAAACACTGAAGCTTTCTTT. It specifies CASSQGLENTEAFF. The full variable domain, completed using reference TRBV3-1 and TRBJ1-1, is DTAVSQTPKYLVTQMGNDKSIKCEQNLGHDTMYWYKQDSKKFLKIMFSYNNKELIINETVPNRFSPKSPDKAHLNLHINSLELGDSAVYFCASSQGLENTEAFFGQGTRLTVV.

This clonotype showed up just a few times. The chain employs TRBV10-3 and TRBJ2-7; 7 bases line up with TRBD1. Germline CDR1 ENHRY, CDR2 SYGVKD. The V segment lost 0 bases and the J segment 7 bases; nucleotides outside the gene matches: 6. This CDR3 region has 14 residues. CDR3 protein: CAISESTARGEQYF. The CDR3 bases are TGTGCCATCAGTGAGTCTACAGCCAGGGGGGAGCAGTACTTC.

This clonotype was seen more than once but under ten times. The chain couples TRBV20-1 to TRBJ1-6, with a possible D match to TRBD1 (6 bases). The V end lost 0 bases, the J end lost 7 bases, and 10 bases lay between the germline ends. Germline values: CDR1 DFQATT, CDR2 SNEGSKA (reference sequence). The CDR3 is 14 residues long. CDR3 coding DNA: TGCAGTGCTAGAGATGGGACACAGAATTCACCCCTCCACTTT. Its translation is CSARDGTQNSPLHF.

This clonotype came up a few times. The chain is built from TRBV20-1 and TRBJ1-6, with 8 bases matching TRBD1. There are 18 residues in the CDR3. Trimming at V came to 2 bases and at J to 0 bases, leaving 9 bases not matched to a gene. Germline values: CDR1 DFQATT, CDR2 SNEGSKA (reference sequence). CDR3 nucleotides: TGCAGTGCTAGAAGTACACAGGGGGTGAGCTCCTATAATTCACCCCTCCACTTT. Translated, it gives CSARSTQGVSSYNSPLHF.

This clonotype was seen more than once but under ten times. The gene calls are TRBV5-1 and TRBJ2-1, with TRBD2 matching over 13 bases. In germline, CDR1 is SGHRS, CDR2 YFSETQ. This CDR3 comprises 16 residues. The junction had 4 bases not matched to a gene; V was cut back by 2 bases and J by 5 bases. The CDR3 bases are TGCGCCAGCAGCTTAACTAGCGGGGGGGCCCACAATGAGCAGTTCTTC. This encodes CASSLTSGGAHNEQFF.

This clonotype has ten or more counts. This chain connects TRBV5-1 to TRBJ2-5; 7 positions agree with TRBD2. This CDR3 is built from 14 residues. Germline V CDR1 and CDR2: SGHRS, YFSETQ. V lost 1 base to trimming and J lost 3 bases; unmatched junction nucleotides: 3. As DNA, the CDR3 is TGCGCCAGCAGCTTGATCCTAGCGGAAGAGACCCAGTACTTC. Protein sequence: CASSLILAEETQYF.

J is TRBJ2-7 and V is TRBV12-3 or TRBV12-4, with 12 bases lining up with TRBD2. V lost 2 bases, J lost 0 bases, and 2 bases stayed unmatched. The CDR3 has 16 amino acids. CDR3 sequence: CASSLLAGGSSYEQYF. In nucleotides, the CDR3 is TGTGCCAGCAGTTTACTAGCGGGGGGGAGCTCCTACGAGCAGTACTTC.

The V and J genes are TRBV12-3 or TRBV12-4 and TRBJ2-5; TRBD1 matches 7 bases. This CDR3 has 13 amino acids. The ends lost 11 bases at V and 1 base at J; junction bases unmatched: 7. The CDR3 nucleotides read TGTGCCTCTAAGGACAGGAGCCAAGAGACCCAGTACTTC. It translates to CASKDRSQETQYF.

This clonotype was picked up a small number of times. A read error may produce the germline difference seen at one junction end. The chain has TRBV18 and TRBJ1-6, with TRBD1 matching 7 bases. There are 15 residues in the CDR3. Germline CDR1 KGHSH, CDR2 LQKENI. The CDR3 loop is CASSLGRDSLSSLHF. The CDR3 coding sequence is TGTGCCAGCTCGCTAGGCCGGGACAGCCTTTCATCCCTCCACTTT.

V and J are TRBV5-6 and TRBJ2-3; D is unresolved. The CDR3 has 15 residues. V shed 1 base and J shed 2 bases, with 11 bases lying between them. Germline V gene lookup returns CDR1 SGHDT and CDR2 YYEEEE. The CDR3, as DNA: TGTGCCAGCAGCTTGCTTAGTGCGTACACAGATACGCAGTATTTT. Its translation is CASSLLSAYTDTQYF.

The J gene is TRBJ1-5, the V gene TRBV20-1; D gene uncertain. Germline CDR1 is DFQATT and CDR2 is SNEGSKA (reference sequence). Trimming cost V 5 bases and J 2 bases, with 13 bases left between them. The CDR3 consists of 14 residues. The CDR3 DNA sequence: TGCAGTGCTTCAGAGGCCCTCGGCAATCAGCCCCAGCATTTT. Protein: CSASEALGNQPQHF.

CDR3 in amino acids: CATSRAVGQMNTEAFF. CDR3 DNA sequence: TGTGCCACCAGCAGAGCTGTTGGACAGATGAACACTGAAGCTTTCTTT. The chain uses TRBV15 and TRBJ1-1, with a possible D match to TRBD1 (6 bases). Trimming removed 1 base from V and 0 bases from J, with 12 bases in between. This CDR3 contains 16 residues. Looked up from germline, CDR1 is LNHNV and CDR2 is YYDKDF (reference sequence). The complete variable domain, with remaining parts taken from reference TRBV15 and TRBJ1-1, reads DAMVIQNPRYQVTQFGKPVTLSCSQTLNHNVMYWYQQKSSQAPKLLFHYYDKDFNNEADTPDNFQSRRPNTSFCFLDIRSPGLGDTAMYLCATSRAVGQMNTEAFFGQGTRLTVV.

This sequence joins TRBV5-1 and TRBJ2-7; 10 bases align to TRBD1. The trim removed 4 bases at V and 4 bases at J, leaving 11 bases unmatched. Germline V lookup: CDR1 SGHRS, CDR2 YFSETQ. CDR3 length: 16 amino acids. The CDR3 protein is CASSALWTGGGYEQYF. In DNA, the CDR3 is TGCGCCAGCAGCGCCCTATGGACAGGGGGAGGTTACGAGCAGTACTTC.

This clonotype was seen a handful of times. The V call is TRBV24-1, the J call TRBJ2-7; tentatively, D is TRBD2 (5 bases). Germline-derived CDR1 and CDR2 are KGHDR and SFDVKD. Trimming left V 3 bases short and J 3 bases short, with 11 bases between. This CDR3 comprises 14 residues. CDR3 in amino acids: CATSDPGRDYEQYF. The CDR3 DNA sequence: TGTGCCACCAGTGATCCCGGACGGGACTACGAGCAGTACTTC.

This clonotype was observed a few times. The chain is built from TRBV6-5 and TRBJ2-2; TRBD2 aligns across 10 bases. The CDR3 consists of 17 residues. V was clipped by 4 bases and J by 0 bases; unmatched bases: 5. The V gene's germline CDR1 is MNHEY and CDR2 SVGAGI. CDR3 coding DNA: TGTGCCAGCAGTTTTAGCGGGGGGCTTACGAACACCGGGGAGCTGTTTTTT. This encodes CASSFSGGLTNTGELFF.